This T cell receptor beta chain was recovered during a study of shared clonotypes between healthy human individuals. On the study more broadly: Each donor contributed plates that comprised three CD4 naive, three CD4 memory, two CD8 naive and one CD8 memory.

This clone has at least ten counts. The sample has other DNA sequences that encode this CDR3 too. For each subset, genomic DNA was distributed in equal portions over several immunoSEQ plates. Replicate PCRs for sorted subsets used 200 ng DNA; this equaled around 29,000 T cell genomes. TCRdb's copy holds only in-frame clones and misses some; the assay was immunoSEQ multiplex PCR. There are over a million clones in the sample; about four fifths occur only once, and 0.5% to 0.65% lies in the top ten. With 2 bases clipped from V and 7 bases from J, the junction kept 7 bases outside the gene matches. This CDR3 spans 15 amino acids. The germline V gene encodes CDR1 MDHEN and CDR2 SYDVKM.

Sequenced sample: memory CD4+ T cells from PBMCs. Subset defined: CD45RA-negative fraction. The receptor was isolated from a man between 18 and 29 years old in good health. Some clones in this sample may be carry-over from other donors' samples. The gene calls are TRBV28 and TRBJ1-5, with 8 bases that match TRBD1. The CDR3 reads CASSLPGQGGQPQHF. CDR3 coding DNA: TGTGCCAGCAGTTTACCTGGACAGGGTGGACAGCCCCAGCATTTT.